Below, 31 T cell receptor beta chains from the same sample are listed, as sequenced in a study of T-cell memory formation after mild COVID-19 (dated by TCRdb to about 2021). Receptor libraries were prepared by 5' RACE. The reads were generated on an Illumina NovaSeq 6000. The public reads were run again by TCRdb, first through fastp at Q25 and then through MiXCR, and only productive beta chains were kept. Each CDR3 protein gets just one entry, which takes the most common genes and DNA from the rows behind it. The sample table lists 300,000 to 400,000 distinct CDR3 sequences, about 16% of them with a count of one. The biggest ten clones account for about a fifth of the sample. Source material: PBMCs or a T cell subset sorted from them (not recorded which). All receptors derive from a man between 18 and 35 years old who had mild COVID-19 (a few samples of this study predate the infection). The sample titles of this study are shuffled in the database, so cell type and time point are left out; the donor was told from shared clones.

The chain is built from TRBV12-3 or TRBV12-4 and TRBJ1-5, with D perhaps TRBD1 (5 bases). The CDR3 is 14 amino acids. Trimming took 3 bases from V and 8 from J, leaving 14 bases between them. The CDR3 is CASSLAGGVEPQHF. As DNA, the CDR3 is TGTGCCAGCAGTTTGGCTGGGGGAGTGGAGCCCCAGCATTTT.

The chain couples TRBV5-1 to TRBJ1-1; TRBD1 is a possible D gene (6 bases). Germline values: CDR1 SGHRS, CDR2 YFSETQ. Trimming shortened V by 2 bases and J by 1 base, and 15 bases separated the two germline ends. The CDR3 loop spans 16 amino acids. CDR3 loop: CASSFNLRGGNTEAFF. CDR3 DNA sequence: TGCGCCAGCAGCTTCAACCTCAGGGGAGGGAACACTGAAGCTTTCTTT.

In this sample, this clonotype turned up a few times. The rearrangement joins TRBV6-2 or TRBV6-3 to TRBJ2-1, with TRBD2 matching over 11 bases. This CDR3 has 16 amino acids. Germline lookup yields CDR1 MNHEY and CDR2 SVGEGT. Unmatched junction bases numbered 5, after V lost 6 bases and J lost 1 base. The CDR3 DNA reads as TGTGCCAGCAGAACTAGCGGGGGACTATCCTACAATGAGCAGTTCTTC. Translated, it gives CASRTSGGLSYNEQFF.

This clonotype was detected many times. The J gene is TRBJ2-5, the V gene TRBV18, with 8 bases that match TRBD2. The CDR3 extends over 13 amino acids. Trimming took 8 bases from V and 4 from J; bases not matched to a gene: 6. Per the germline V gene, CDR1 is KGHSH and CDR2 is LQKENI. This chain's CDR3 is CASSPGGAETQYF. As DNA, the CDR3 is TGTGCCAGCAGCCCCGGGGGGGCAGAGACCCAGTACTTC.

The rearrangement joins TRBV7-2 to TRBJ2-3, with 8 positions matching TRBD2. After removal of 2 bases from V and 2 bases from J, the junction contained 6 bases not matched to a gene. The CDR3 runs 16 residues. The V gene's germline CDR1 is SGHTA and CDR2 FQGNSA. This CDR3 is CASSLLPSGFTDTQYF. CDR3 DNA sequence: TGTGCCAGCAGCTTATTGCCTAGCGGGTTCACAGATACGCAGTATTTT. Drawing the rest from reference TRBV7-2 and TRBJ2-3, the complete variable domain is GAGVSQSPSNKVTEKGKDVELRCDPISGHTALYWYRQSLGQGLEFLIYFQGNSAPDKSGLPSDRFSAERTGGSVSTLTIQRTQQEDSAVYLCASSLLPSGFTDTQYFGPGTRLTVL.

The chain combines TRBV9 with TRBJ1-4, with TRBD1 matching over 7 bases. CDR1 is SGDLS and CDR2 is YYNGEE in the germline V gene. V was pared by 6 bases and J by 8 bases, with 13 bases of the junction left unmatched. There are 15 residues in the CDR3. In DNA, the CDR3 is TGTGCCAGCACCAGAACCGGGACAGATACCGAAAAACTGTTTTTT. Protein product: CASTRTGTDTEKLFF.

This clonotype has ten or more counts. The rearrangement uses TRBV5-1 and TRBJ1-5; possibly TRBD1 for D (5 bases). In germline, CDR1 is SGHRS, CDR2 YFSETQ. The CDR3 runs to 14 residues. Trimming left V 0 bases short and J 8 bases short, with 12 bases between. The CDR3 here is CASSLEGRAEPQHF. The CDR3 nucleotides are TGCGCCAGCAGCTTGGAAGGCAGGGCTGAGCCCCAGCATTTT.

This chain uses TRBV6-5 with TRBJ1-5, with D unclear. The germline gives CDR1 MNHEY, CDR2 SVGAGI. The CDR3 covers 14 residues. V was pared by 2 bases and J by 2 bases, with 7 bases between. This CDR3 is CASSYGDGNQPQHF. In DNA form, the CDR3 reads TGTGCCAGCAGTTACGGGGATGGCAATCAGCCCCAGCATTTT.

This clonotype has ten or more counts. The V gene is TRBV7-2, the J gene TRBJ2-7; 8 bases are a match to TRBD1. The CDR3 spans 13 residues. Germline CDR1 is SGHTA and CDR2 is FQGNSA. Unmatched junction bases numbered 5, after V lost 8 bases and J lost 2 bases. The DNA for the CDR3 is TGTGCCAGCGGACTACAGGGGGCCTACGAGCAGTACTTC. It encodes CASGLQGAYEQYF.

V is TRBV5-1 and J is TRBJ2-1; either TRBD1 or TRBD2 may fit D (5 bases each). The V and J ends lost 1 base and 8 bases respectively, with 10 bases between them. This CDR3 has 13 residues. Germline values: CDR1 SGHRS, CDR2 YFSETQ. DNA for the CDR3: TGCGCCAGCAGCTTGAGGGGAGTCTATGAGCAGTTCTTC. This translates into CASSLRGVYEQFF.

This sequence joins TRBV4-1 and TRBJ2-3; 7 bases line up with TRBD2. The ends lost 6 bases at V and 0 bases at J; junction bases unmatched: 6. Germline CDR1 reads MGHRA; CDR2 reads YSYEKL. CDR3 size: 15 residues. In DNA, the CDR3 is TGCGCCAGCAGTCTAGCGGAACCTAGCACAGATACGCAGTATTTT. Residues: CASSLAEPSTDTQYF.

CDR3 DNA: TGTGCCAGCAGTTGGGGACAGGGGGCCACTGGGGCCAACGTCCTGACTTTC. Translating gives CASSWGQGATGANVLTF. J is TRBJ2-6 and V is TRBV12-3 or TRBV12-4; 12 bases match TRBD1. V dropped 4 bases and J dropped 2; count of bases not matched to a gene: 3. The CDR3 has 17 residues.

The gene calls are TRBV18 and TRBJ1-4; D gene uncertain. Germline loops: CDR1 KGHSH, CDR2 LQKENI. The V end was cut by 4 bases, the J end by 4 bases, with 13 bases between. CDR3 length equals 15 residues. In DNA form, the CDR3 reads TGTGCCAGCTCACTTCCCGGACGGAATAATGAAAAACTGTTTTTT. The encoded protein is CASSLPGRNNEKLFF.

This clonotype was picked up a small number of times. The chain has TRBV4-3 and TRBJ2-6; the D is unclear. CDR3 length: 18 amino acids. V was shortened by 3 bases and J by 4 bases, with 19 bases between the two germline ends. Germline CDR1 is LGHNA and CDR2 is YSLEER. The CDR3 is CASSHRLLRRAGANVLTF. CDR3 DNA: TGCGCCAGCAGCCATCGTCTGTTAAGAAGAGCGGGGGCCAACGTCCTGACTTTC.

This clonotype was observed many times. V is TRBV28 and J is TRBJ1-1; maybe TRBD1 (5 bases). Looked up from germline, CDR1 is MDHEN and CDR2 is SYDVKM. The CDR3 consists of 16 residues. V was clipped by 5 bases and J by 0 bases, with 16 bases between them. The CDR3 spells CASSPIMGGMNTEAFF. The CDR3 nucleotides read TGTGCCAGCAGTCCCATAATGGGGGGGATGAACACTGAAGCTTTCTTT.

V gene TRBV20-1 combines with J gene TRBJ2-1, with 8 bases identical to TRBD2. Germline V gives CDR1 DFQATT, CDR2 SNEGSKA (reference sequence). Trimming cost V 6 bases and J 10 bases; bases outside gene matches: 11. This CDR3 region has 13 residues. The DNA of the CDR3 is TGCAGTGCATTGGGACTAGTGGAGGGGGAGCAGTTCTTC. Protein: CSALGLVEGEQFF.

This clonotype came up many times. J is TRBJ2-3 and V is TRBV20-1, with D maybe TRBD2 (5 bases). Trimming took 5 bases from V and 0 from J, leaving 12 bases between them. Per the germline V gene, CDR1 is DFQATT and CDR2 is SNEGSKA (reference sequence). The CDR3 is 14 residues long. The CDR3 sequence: CSAPLEDSTDTQYF. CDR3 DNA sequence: TGCAGTGCTCCTCTGGAGGACAGCACAGATACGCAGTATTTT.

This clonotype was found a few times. The CDR3 loop is CASSLQGTSYEQYF. The DNA of the CDR3 is TGTGCCAGCAGCTTACAGGGGACGTCCTACGAGCAGTACTTC. The V gene is TRBV7-2, the J gene TRBJ2-7; perhaps TRBD1 as D (6 bases). CDR1 is SGHTA and CDR2 is FQGNSA in the germline V gene. The V gene lost 2 bases and the J gene lost 1 base, with 9 bases spanning the gap. The CDR3 consists of 14 residues.

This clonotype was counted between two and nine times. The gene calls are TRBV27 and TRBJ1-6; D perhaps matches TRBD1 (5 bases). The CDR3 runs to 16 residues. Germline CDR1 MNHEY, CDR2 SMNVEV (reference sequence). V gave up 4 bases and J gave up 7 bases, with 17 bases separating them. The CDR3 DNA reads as TGTGCCAGCAGTTCCCGGGACGGCCCTGGGAATTCACCCCTCCACTTT. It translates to CASSSRDGPGNSPLHF.

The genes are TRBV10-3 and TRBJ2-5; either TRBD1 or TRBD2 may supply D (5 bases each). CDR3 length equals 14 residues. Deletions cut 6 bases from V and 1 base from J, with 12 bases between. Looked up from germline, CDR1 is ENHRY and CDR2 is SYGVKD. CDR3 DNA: TGTGCCATCAGCGATACCGGGACCCAAGAGACCCAGTACTTC. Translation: CAISDTGTQETQYF.

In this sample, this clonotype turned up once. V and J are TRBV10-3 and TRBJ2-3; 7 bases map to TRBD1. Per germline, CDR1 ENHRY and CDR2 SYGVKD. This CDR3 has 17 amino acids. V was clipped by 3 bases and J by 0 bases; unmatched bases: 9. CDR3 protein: CAISDRGKGASTDTQYF. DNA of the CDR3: TGTGCCATCAGTGACAGGGGGAAGGGGGCAAGCACAGATACGCAGTATTTT.

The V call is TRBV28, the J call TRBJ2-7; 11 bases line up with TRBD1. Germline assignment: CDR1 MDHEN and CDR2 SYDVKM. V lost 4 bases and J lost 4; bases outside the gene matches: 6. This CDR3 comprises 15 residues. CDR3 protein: CASSSQDRGRYEQYF. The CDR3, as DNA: TGTGCCAGCAGTTCCCAGGACAGGGGGCGGTACGAGCAGTACTTC. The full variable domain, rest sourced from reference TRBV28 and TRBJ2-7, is DVKVTQSSRYLVKRTGEKVFLECVQDMDHENMFWYRQDPGLGLRLIYFSYDVKMKEKGDIPEGYSVSREKKERFSLILESASTNQTSMYLCASSSQDRGRYEQYFGPGTRLTVT.

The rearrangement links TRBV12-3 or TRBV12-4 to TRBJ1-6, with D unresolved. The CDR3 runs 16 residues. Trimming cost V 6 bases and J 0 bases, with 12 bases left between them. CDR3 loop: CASRTAGSSYNSPLHF. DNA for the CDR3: TGTGCCAGCAGGACCGCGGGGAGCTCCTATAATTCACCCCTCCACTTT.

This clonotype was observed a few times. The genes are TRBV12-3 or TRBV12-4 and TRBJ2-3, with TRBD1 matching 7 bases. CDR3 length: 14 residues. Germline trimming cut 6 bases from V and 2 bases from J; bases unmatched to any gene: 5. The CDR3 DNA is TGTGCCAGCAGCCGGACAGGAATCACAGATACGCAGTATTTT. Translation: CASSRTGITDTQYF.

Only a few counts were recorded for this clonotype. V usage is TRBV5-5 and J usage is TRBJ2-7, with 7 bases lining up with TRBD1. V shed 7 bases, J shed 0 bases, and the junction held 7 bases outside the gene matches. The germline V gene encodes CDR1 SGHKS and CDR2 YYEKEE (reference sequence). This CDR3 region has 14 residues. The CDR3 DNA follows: TGTGCCAGCCGGACTCGGGACAGCTCCTACGAGCAGTACTTC. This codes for CASRTRDSSYEQYF. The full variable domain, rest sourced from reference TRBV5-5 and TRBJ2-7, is DAGVTQSPTHLIKTRGQQVTLRCSPISGHKSVSWYQQVLGQGPQFIFQYYEKEERGRGNFPDRFSARQFPNYSSELNVNALLLGDSALYLCASRTRDSSYEQYFGPGTRLTVT.

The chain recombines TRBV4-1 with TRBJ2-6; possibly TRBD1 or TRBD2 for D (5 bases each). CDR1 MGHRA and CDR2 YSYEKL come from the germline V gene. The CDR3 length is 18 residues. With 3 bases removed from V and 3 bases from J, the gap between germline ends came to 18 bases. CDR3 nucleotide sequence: TGCGCCAGCAGCCAGGGGGATTCCCCCTCTGGTGGGGCCAACGTCCTGACTTTC. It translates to CASSQGDSPSGGANVLTF.

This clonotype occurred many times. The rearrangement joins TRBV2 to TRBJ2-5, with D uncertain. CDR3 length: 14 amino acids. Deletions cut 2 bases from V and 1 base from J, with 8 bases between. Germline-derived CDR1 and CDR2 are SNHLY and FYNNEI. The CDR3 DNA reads TGTGCCAGCAGTGAACAGCTAGTCCAAGAGACCCAGTACTTC. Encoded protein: CASSEQLVQETQYF.

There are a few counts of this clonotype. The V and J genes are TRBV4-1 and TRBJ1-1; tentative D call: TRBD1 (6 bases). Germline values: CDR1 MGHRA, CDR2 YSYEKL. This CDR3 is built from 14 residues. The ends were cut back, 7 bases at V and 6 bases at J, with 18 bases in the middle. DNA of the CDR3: TGCGCCAGCACCTATACAGGGAGATTCCCTGAAGCTTTCTTT. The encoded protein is CASTYTGRFPEAFF.

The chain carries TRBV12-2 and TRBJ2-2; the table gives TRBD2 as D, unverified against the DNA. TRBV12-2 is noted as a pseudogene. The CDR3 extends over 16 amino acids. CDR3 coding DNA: TGTGCAAGTCGCCCTACCCTCAGAGGGAACACCGGGGAGCTGTTTTTT. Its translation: CASRPTLRGNTGELFF.

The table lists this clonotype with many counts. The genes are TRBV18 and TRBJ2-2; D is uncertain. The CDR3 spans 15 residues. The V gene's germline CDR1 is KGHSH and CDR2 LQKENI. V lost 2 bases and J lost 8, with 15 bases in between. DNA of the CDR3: TGTGCCAGCTCACCATGGGCACCCCAGGAAGGGGAGCTGTTTTTT. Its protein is CASSPWAPQEGELFF.

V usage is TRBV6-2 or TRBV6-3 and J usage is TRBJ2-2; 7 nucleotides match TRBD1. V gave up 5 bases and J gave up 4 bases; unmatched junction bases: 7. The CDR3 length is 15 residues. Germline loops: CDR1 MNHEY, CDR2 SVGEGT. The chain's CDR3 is CASSPPGQLTGELFF. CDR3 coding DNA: TGTGCCAGCAGTCCCCCGGGACAGCTCACCGGGGAGCTGTTTTTT.